Listed here are 25 T cell receptor beta chains from one sample, sequenced in a study of response to subunit inactivated influenza vaccine. TCRdb re-called the RT-PCR reads with MiXCR, one entry per CDR3 protein. The sample holds fewer than 700,000 distinct CDR3 sequences, roughly 13% seen once. The sequenced sample was PBMCs from blood, obtained more than 35 days after vaccination. These receptors originate from a man aged 45-65 years who received an inactivated influenza vaccine.

V is TRBV15 and J is TRBJ1-1; perhaps TRBD1 as D (5 bases). The CDR3 runs to 14 residues. CDR1 and CDR2 from the germline V gene are LNHNV and YYDKDF (reference sequence). Trimming left V 1 base short and J 5 bases short, with 11 bases between. CDR3 region: CATSRVGRVTEAFF. In nucleotides, the CDR3 is TGTGCCACCAGCAGAGTCGGCAGGGTGACTGAAGCTTTCTTT.

This clonotype was seen many times. The chain couples TRBV20-1 to TRBJ1-4; D gene ambiguous. Trimming pared 0 bases from V and 5 bases from J, leaving 13 bases between. Germline assignment: CDR1 DFQATT and CDR2 SNEGSKA (reference sequence). The CDR3 is 15 residues long. The CDR3 coding sequence is TGCAGTGCTAGAGATGGCCGGCGGTTCAATGAAAAACTGTTTTTT. This sequence encodes CSARDGRRFNEKLFF.

The chain employs TRBV27 and TRBJ2-5, with D tentatively TRBD1 (6 bases). V was shortened by 5 bases and J by 2 bases, with 12 bases between the two germline ends. Germline values: CDR1 MNHEY, CDR2 SMNVEV (reference sequence). This CDR3 spans 14 amino acids. The CDR3 DNA reads as TGTGCCAGCAGTCCGCAGGGGAGACAAGAGACCCAGTACTTC. Its protein product is CASSPQGRQETQYF.

The J gene is TRBJ2-2, the V gene TRBV25-1, with 7 bases aligning to TRBD2. CDR3 length: 15 residues. In germline, CDR1 is MGHDK, CDR2 SYGVNS. V was pared by 6 bases and J by 6 bases, with 10 bases of the junction left unmatched. The DNA of the CDR3 is TGTGCCAGCAGCGAGAGGGGAGGGACGTCCGGGGAGCTGTTTTTT. As protein: CASSERGGTSGELFF.

This clonotype was seen a few times. In nucleotides, the CDR3 is TGCGCCAGCAAAGGGGGACAGATGAACACCGGGGAGCTGTTTTTT. This translates into CASKGGQMNTGELFF. The V and J genes are TRBV5-1 and TRBJ2-2; 7 bases agree with TRBD1. The V gene end was trimmed by 6 bases and the J gene end by 1 base; junction bases not matched to a gene: 6. The CDR3 spans 15 residues. CDR1 is SGHRS and CDR2 is YFSETQ in the germline V gene.

The sample holds a few counts of this clonotype. This chain joins TRBV12-3 or TRBV12-4 and TRBJ1-6, with D unresolved. The ends were cut back, 3 bases at V and 7 bases at J, with 13 bases in the middle. The CDR3 has 15 amino acids. The CDR3 region is CASSLNPGGNSPLHF. CDR3 nucleotides: TGTGCCAGCAGTTTGAACCCGGGTGGCAATTCACCCCTCCACTTT.

The chain employs TRBV2 and TRBJ2-1; D is perhaps TRBD1 (5 bases). The ends were cut back, 2 bases at V and 7 bases at J, with 12 bases in the middle. The germline CDR1 and CDR2 sequences are SNHLY and FYNNEI. The CDR3 covers 14 residues. In DNA, the CDR3 is TGTGCCAGCAGTGAAATAGGGGCACAGAATGAGCAGTTCTTC. This gives the protein CASSEIGAQNEQFF.

Many counts were recorded for this clonotype. This chain links TRBV10-3 with TRBJ2-3, with D unclear. The CDR3 is 14 residues long. The V end was cut by 2 bases, the J end by 2 bases, with 8 bases between. Germline assignment: CDR1 ENHRY and CDR2 SYGVKD. The chain's CDR3 is CAISENRNTDTQYF. CDR3 in DNA: TGTGCCATCAGTGAGAACAGAAACACAGATACGCAGTATTTT.

The J gene is TRBJ2-5, the V gene TRBV20-1, with 12 bases fitting TRBD2. Germline CDR1 reads DFQATT; CDR2 reads SNEGSKA (reference sequence). The CDR3 loop spans 16 amino acids. The V segment lost 2 bases and the J segment 5 bases; nucleotides outside the gene matches: 9. The CDR3 coding sequence is TGCAGTGCTAGAAATCCTAGCGGGAGGGCCCTGGAGACCCAGTACTTC. Its translation: CSARNPSGRALETQYF.

Only a few counts were recorded for this clonotype. Mismatch with germline at one junction end may stem from a read error. The V call is TRBV7-9, the J call TRBJ1-2; D gene uncertain. Germline V gene lookup returns CDR1 SEHNR and CDR2 FQNEAQ (reference sequence). The CDR3 extends over 13 amino acids. The DNA of the CDR3 is TGTGCCAGCAGCTTGGAGGCTAACTATGGCCACACCTTC. It codes for CASSLEANYGHTF.

This clonotype was recorded many times. The chain uses TRBV5-1 and TRBJ2-1, with D possibly called TRBD1 or TRBD2 (6 bases each). CDR3 length: 14 residues. Germline V CDR1 and CDR2: SGHRS, YFSETQ. Between the trimmed V and J ends, which lost 4 bases and 6 bases, there was a span of 14 bases. In DNA, the CDR3 is TGCGCCAGCAGCCCTGACGGGGGCTCCAATGAGCAGTTCTTC. Translated, it gives CASSPDGGSNEQFF. The complete variable domain, with remaining parts taken from reference TRBV5-1 and TRBJ2-1, reads KAGVTQTPRYLIKTRGQQVTLSCSPISGHRSVSWYQQTPGQGLQFLFEYFSETQRNKGNFPGRFSGRQFSNSRSEMNVSTLELGDSALYLCASSPDGGSNEQFFGPGTRLTVL.

The chain combines TRBV5-5 with TRBJ1-1, with D unclear. Between the trimmed V and J ends, which lost 2 bases and 1 base, there was a span of 9 bases. The germline gives CDR1 SGHKS, CDR2 YYEKEE (reference sequence). This CDR3 contains 14 residues. The CDR3 reads CASSLKAGNTEAFF. CDR3 coding DNA: TGTGCCAGCAGCTTAAAGGCGGGGAACACTGAAGCTTTCTTT.

This clonotype was detected many times. The V call is TRBV6-1, the J call TRBJ1-2, with D possibly matching TRBD1 (6 bases). V gave up 8 bases and J gave up 4 bases, with 14 bases separating them. The CDR3 runs 13 residues. Germline values: CDR1 MNHNS, CDR2 SASEGT. The DNA of the CDR3 is TGTGCCAGCGTAGTTCAGGGGATCTATGGCTACACCTTC. It translates to CASVVQGIYGYTF.

The chain couples TRBV20-1 to TRBJ2-1; 11 bases agree with TRBD2. Trimming cost V 3 bases and J 6 bases; bases outside gene matches: 10. Germline V lookup: CDR1 DFQATT, CDR2 SNEGSKA (reference sequence). This CDR3 is 16 amino acids long. This CDR3 reads CSASLDTSGGFNEQFF. CDR3 DNA: TGCAGTGCTAGTCTTGACACTAGCGGGGGCTTCAATGAGCAGTTCTTC.

This chain connects TRBV5-5 to TRBJ2-4; perhaps TRBD1 as D (6 bases). Trimming stripped 1 base from V and 2 bases from J, with 16 bases between. CDR1 and CDR2 from the germline V gene are SGHKS and YYEKEE (reference sequence). The CDR3 length is 17 residues. This chain's CDR3 is CASSLTGSQSSKNIQYF. DNA of the CDR3: TGTGCCAGCAGCTTGACAGGGTCCCAATCCTCCAAAAACATTCAGTACTTC.

This clonotype was counted at least ten times. J is TRBJ1-5 and V is TRBV11-2, with unresolved D. The CDR3 has 13 residues. Germline V gene lookup returns CDR1 SGHAT and CDR2 FQNNGV. V lost 0 bases, J lost 7 bases, and 7 bases lay in between. CDR3: CASSLDIAQPQHF. Here the CDR3 DNA reads TGTGCCAGCAGCTTAGATATCGCCCAGCCCCAGCATTTT. The entire variable domain, with the rest obtained from reference TRBV11-2 and TRBJ1-5, is as follows: EAGVAQSPRYKIIEKRQSVAFWCNPISGHATLYWYQQILGQGPKLLIQFQNNGVVDDSQLPKDRFSAERLKGVDSTLKIQPAKLEDSAVYLCASSLDIAQPQHFGDGTRLSIL.

The sample holds a few counts of this clonotype. The V and J genes are TRBV29-1 and TRBJ2-4; the match to TRBD1 covers 7 bases. V trimming: 5 bases; J trimming: 8 bases; junction bases outside the gene matches: 9. The CDR3 extends over 13 amino acids. CDR1 is SQVTM, CDR2 ANQGSEA, per germline. Here the CDR3 reads CSVNRGQGDIQYF. CDR3 sequence (DNA): TGCAGCGTTAACAGGGGTCAAGGGGACATTCAGTACTTC.

This clonotype was detected many times. The CDR3 nucleotides are TGTGCCAGCAAGTATAACTATGGCTACACCTTC. Translating it yields CASKYNYGYTF. The genes are TRBV7-2 and TRBJ1-2; D is uncertain. The ends were cut back, 7 bases at V and 1 base at J, with 4 bases in the middle. Germline CDR1 and CDR2: SGHTA and FQGNSA. This CDR3 is built from 11 residues.

This clonotype has a handful of counts. J is TRBJ2-1 and V is TRBV5-1, with 8 nucleotides matching TRBD2. This CDR3 comprises 16 residues. Unmatched junction bases numbered 6, after V lost 0 bases and J lost 4 bases. Per germline, CDR1 SGHRS and CDR2 YFSETQ. CDR3 amino acids: CASSLVAGRGYNEQFF. CDR3 sequence (DNA): TGCGCCAGCAGCTTGGTAGCGGGGAGAGGTTACAATGAGCAGTTCTTC.

The chain couples TRBV20-1 to TRBJ2-5; 9 nucleotides agree with TRBD2. CDR1 is DFQATT, CDR2 SNEGSKA, per germline (reference sequence). V was clipped by 2 bases and J by 7 bases; unmatched bases: 5. The CDR3 runs to 13 residues. The CDR3 loop is CSARSLAGLTQYF. CDR3 DNA sequence: TGCAGTGCTAGAAGCCTAGCGGGGCTGACCCAGTACTTC.

The V gene is TRBV5-1, the J gene TRBJ2-7; 9 bases align to TRBD1. The CDR3 is 15 residues long. Trimming took 3 bases from V and 6 from J; bases not matched to a gene: 10. CDR1 is SGHRS, CDR2 YFSETQ, per germline. CDR3 sequence reads: CASSSLQGAGREQYF. The CDR3 nucleotides read TGCGCCAGCAGCTCCTTACAGGGGGCCGGGCGCGAGCAGTACTTC.

V is TRBV6-2 or TRBV6-3 and J is TRBJ1-2; the D gene is possibly TRBD1 (6 bases). Trimming shortened V by 2 bases and J by 5 bases, and 9 bases separated the two germline ends. This CDR3 comprises 13 residues. Germline assignment: CDR1 MNHEY and CDR2 SVGEGT. The DNA for the CDR3 is TGTGCCAGCAGTTACGACAGGTTGTATGGCTACACCTTC. Protein product: CASSYDRLYGYTF.

This clonotype showed up just a few times. This chain links TRBV12-3 or TRBV12-4 with TRBJ2-5, with a tentative D call TRBD2 (6 bases). Trimming took 7 bases from V and 6 from J, leaving 24 bases between them. The CDR3 consists of 16 residues. CDR3 sequence: CASTSEGRTGRQTQYF. CDR3 in DNA: TGTGCCAGCACCTCGGAGGGACGAACCGGGCGGCAGACCCAGTACTTC.

This clonotype has a count of ten or more. The V call is TRBV7-2, the J call TRBJ2-3; 7 nucleotides match TRBD2. This CDR3 comprises 14 residues. Per germline, CDR1 SGHTA and CDR2 FQGNSA. The trim removed 9 bases at V and 1 base at J, leaving 7 bases unmatched. For the CDR3, the DNA is TGTGCCAGTAAGGTTGGGAGGGGCACAGATACGCAGTATTTT. Protein product: CASKVGRGTDTQYF.

This chain connects TRBV7-2 to TRBJ2-3; 11 bases are shared with TRBD1. Trimming cost V 8 bases and J 0 bases; bases outside gene matches: 7. The CDR3 is 16 amino acids. Germline assignment: CDR1 SGHTA and CDR2 FQGNSA. The DNA for the CDR3 is TGTGCCAGCTCGAGAGGGACAGGGGGGAGCACAGATACGCAGTATTTT. This encodes CASSRGTGGSTDTQYF.